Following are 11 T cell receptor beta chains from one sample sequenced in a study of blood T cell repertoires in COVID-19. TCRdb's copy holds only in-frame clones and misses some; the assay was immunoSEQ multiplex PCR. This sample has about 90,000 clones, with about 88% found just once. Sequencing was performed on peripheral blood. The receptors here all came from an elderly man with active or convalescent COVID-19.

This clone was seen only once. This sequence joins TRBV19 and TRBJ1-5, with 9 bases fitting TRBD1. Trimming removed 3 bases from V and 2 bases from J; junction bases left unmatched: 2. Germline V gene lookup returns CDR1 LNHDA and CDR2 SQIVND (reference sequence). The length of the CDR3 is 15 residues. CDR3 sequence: CASSMGDRGNQPQHF. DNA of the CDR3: TGTGCCAGTAGTATGGGGGACAGGGGCAATCAGCCCCAGCATTTT.

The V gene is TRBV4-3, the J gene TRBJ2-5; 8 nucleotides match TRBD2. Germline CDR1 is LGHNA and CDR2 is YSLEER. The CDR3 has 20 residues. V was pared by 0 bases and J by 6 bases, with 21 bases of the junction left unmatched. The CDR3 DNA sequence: TGCGCCAGCAGCCAAGATTTGCGTGAGGCGGCTACTAGCGGCAGGCAGACCCAGTACTTC. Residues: CASSQDLREAATSGRQTQYF.

In DNA form, the CDR3 reads TGTGCCAGCAGCTTAATGCCAGGGGGCAGTGAGCAGTACTTC. This gives the protein CASSLMPGGSEQYF. The genes are TRBV7-3 and TRBJ2-7; the match to TRBD1 covers 8 bases. CDR1 SGHTA and CDR2 FQGTGA come from the germline V gene. After removal of 1 base from V and 7 bases from J, the junction contained 6 bases not matched to a gene. This CDR3 region has 14 residues.

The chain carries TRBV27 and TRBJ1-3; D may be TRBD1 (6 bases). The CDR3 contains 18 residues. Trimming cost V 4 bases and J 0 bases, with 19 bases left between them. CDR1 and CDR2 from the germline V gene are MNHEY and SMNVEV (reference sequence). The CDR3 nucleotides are TGTGCCAGCAGTTCATCCCCTGTATGGGGGCTCTCTGGAAACACCATATATTTT. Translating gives CASSSSPVWGLSGNTIYF.

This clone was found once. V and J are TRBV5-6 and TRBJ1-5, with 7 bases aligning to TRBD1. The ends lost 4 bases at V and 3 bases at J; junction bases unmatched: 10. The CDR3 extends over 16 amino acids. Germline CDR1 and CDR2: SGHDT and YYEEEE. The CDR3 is CASSDSYRGSNQPQHF. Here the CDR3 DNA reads TGTGCCAGCAGCGATAGCTACAGGGGCTCCAATCAGCCCCAGCATTTT.

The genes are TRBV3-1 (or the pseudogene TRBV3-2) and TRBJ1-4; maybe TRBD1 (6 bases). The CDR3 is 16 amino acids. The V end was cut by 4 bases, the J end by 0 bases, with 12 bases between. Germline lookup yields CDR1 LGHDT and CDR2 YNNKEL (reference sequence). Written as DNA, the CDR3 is TGTGCCAGCAGCCCCGACAACAGGGCAACTAATGAAAAACTGTTTTTT. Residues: CASSPDNRATNEKLFF.

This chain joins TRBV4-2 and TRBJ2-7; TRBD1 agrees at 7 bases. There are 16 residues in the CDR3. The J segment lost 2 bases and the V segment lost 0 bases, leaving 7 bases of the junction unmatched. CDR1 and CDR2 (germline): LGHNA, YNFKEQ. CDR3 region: CASSQDTQQGAYEQYF. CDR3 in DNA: TGTGCCAGCAGCCAAGATACCCAGCAGGGGGCCTACGAGCAGTACTTC.

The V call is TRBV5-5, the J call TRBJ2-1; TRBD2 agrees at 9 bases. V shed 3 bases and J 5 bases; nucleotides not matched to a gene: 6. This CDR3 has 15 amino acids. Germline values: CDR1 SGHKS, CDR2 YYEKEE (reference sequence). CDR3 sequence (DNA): TGTGCCAGCAGCTCTAGCGGGATGGGGCACAATGAGCAGTTCTTC. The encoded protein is CASSSSGMGHNEQFF.

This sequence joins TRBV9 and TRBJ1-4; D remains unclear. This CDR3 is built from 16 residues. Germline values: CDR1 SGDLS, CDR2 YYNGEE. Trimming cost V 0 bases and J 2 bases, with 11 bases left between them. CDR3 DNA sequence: TGTGCCAGCAGCGTAGGACACGGACTTACTAATGAAAAACTGTTTTTT. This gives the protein CASSVGHGLTNEKLFF. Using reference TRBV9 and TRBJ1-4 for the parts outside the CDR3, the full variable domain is DSGVTQTPKHLITATGQRVTLRCSPRSGDLSVYWYQQSLDQGLQFLIQYYNGEERAKGNILERFSAQQFPDLHSELNLSSLELGDSALYFCASSVGHGLTNEKLFFGSGTQLSVL.

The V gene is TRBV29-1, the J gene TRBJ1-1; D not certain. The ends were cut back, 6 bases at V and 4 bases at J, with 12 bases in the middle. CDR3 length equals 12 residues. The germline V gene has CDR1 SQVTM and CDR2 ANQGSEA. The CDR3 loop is CSVNRAGTEAFF. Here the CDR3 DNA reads TGCAGCGTCAACCGGGCGGGCACTGAAGCTTTCTTT.

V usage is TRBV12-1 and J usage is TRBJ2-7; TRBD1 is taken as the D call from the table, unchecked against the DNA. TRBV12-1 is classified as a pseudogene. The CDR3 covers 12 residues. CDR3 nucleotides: TGTGCCAGCAGCGGGACAGTCCACGAGCAGTACTTC. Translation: CASSGTVHEQYF.